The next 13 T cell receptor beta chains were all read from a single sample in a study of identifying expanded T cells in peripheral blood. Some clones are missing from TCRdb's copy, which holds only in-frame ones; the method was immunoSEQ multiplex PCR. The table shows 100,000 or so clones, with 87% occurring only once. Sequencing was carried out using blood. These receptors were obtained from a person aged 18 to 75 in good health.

CDR3 region: CASSFGSLETQYF. As DNA, the CDR3 is TGTGCCAGCAGCTTCGGGTCCTTAGAGACCCAGTACTTC. The V call is TRBV7-8, the J call TRBJ2-5; D gene unclear. The CDR3 sequence is 13 residues long. Germline V gene data show CDR1 as SGHVS and CDR2 as FQNEAQ. Trimming took 3 bases from V and 4 from J, leaving 9 bases between them.

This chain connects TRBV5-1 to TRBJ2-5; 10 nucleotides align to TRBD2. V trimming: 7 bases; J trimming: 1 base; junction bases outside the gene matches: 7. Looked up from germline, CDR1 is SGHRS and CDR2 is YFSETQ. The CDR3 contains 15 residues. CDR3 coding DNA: TGCGCCAGCGTCCCCAGCGGGGGGGCCCAAGAGACCCAGTACTTC. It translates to CASVPSGGAQETQYF.

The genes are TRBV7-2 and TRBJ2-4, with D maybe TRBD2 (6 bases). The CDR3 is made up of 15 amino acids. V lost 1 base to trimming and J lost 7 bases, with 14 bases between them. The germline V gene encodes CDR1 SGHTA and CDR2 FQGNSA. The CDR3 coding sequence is TGTGCCAGCAGCTTAGGGCCGGGAGCGAGGAACATTCAGTACTTC. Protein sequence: CASSLGPGARNIQYF.

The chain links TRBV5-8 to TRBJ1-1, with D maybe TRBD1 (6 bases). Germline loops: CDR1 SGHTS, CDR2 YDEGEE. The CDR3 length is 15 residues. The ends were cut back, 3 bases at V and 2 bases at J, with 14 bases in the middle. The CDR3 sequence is CASSSSGASNTEAFF. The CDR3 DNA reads TGTGCCAGCAGCTCCTCGGGGGCATCAAACACTGAAGCTTTCTTT.

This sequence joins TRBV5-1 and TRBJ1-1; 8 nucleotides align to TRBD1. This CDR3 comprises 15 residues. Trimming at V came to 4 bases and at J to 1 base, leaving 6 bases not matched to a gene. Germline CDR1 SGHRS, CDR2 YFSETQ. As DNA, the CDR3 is TGCGCCAGCAGCGGGAGGACAGGGCAGAACACTGAAGCTTTCTTT. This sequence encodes CASSGRTGQNTEAFF.

This CDR3 is CAWEPTGLRLGADGYTF. The CDR3, as DNA: TGTGCCTGGGAACCTACAGGTCTCCGCCTGGGGGCGGATGGCTACACCTTC. V gene TRBV30 combines with J gene TRBJ1-2; weak D call: TRBD1 (6 bases). The germline V and J ends were trimmed by 5 bases and 6 bases, with 28 bases remaining between them. Germline loops: CDR1 GTSNPN, CDR2 SVGIG (reference sequence). This CDR3 contains 17 residues. Full variable domain (outside the CDR3, taken from reference TRBV30 and TRBJ1-2): SQTIHQWPATLVQPVGSPLSLECTVEGTSNPNLYWYRQAAGRGLQLLFYSVGIGQISSEVPQNLSASRPQDRQFILSSKKLLLSDSGFYLCAWEPTGLRLGADGYTFGSGTRLTVV.

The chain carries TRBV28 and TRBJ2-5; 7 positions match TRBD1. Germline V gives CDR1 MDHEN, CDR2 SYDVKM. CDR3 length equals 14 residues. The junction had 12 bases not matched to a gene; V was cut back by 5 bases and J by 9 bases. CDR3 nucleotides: TGTGCCAGCAGTACCGGGACACAGGGGTTGGCCCAGTACTTC. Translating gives CASSTGTQGLAQYF.

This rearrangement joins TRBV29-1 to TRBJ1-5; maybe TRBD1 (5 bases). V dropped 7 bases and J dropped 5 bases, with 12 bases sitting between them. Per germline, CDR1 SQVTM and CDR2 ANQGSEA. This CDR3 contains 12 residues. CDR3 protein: CSARDPDQPQHF. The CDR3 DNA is TGCAGCGCCAGGGACCCAGATCAGCCCCAGCATTTT.

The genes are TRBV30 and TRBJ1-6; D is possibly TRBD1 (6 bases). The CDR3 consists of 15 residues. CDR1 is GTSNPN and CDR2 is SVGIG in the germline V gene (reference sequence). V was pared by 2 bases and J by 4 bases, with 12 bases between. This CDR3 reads CAWSQLDRYNSPLHF. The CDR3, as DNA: TGTGCCTGGAGTCAGCTCGACAGGTATAATTCACCCCTCCACTTT.

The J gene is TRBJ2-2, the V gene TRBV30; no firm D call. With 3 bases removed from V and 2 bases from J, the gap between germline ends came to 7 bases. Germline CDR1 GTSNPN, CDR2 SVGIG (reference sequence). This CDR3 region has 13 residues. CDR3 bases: TGTGCCTGGAGCCGGGTAAACACCGGGGAGCTGTTTTTT. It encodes CAWSRVNTGELFF.

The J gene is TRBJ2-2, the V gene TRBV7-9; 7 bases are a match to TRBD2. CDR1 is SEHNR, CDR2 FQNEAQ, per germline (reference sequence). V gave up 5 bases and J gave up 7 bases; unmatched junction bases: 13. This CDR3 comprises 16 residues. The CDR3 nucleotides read TGTGCCAGCAGCCGTCCTACGGGGGGATCTAACGGGGAGCTGTTTTTT. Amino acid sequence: CASSRPTGGSNGELFF.

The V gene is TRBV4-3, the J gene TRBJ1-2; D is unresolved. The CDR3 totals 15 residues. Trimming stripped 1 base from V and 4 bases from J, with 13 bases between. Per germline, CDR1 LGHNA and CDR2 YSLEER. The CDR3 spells CASSQVRHPRYGYTF. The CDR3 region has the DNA TGCGCCAGCAGCCAAGTGCGGCACCCTCGCTATGGCTACACCTTC.

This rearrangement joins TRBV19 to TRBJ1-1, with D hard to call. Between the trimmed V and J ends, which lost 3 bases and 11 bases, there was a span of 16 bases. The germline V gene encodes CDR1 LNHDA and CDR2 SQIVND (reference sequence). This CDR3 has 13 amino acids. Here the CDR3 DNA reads TGTGCCAGTAGTATGTTCGGCGGAGAGGAGGCTTTCTTT. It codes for CASSMFGGEEAFF. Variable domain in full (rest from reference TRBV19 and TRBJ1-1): DGGITQSPKYLFRKEGQNVTLSCEQNLNHDAMYWYRQDPGQGLRLIYYSQIVNDFQKGDIAEGYSVSREKKESFPLTVTSAQKNPTAFYLCASSMFGGEEAFFGQGTRLTVV.